This is a list of T cell receptor beta chains from one sample in a study of T cell repertoires in ileal Crohn's disease. Here immunoSEQ multiplex PCR was the method, and the copy in TCRdb shows in-frame clones only, minus some. This sample has some 8,000 clones, with 65% to 90% found just once. Sample: ileal tissue. These TCRs come from an adult with Crohn's disease. Each CDR3 is given with its conserved first and last residue. A D gene is named only where the DNA matches it firmly. Not all rows give a size; the values are once, few, many and, for expanded clones, a class.

clone size,V gene,D gene,J gene,CDR3 protein,CDR3 DNA
NA,TRBV28,TRBD2,TRBJ2-7,CASSPMGTSEYEQYF,TGTGCCAGCAGCCCCATGGGGACTAGCGAATACGAGCAGTACTTC
NA,TRBV7-3,NA,TRBJ2-7,CASSRFAVERTEQYF,TGTGCCAGCAGCCGATTCGCCGTAGAAAGGACCGAGCAGTACTTC
NA,TRBV7-3,TRBD2,TRBJ2-1,CASSFAQAGGYNEQFF,TGTGCCAGCAGCTTTGCGCAAGCGGGAGGGTACAATGAGCAGTTCTTC
NA,TRBV27,NA,TRBJ1-1,CASSLRGYTEAFF,TGTGCCAGCAGTTTAAGGGGGTACACTGAAGCTTTCTTT
NA,TRBV28,NA,TRBJ1-2,CASSLAGGTGYTF,TGTGCCAGCAGTTTGGCGGGGGGGACGGGCTACACCTTC
NA,TRBV28,NA,TRBJ1-2,CASSFPRQAGYTF,TGTGCCAGCAGTTTTCCTCGACAGGCTGGCTACACCTTC
NA,TRBV7-2,TRBD1,TRBJ1-1,CASSLDLGTGITEAFF,TGTGCCAGCAGCTTAGATCTGGGGACAGGGATAACTGAAGCTTTCTTT
few,TRBV5-1,NA,TRBJ2-2,CASSLTGTNTGELFF,TGCGCCAGCAGCTTAACAGGGACGAACACCGGGGAGCTGTTTTTT
NA,TRBV30,NA,TRBJ1-2,CAWSRGYYGYTF,TGTGCCTGGAGTCGGGGTTACTATGGCTACACCTTC
NA,TRBV11-2,TRBD2,TRBJ2-7,CASSSPGLSFEQYF,TGTGCCAGCAGCTCCCCGGGACTATCTTTCGAGCAGTACTTC
NA,TRBV7-8,NA,TRBJ1-2,CASSLAGGVTNYGYTF,TGTGCCAGCAGCTTAGCAGGAGGCGTTACAAACTATGGCTACACCTTC
NA,TRBV5-1,NA,TRBJ1-2,CASSPDRAGVGYTF,TGCGCCAGCAGCCCTGACCGGGCGGGGGTAGGCTACACCTTC
NA,TRBV19,NA,TRBJ1-5,CASSRQEAPRGQPQHF,TGTGCCAGTAGTCGGCAGGAAGCCCCCCGGGGTCAGCCCCAGCATTTT
NA,TRBV28,NA,TRBJ2-1,CASSLYQVDEQFF,TGTGCCAGCAGTTTATACCAGGTGGATGAGCAGTTCTTC
NA,TRBV7-2,TRBD1,TRBJ1-2,CASSLTGDHYGYTF,TGTGCCAGCAGCTTAACAGGGGACCACTATGGCTACACCTTC
NA,TRBV19,TRBD1,TRBJ1-3,CASRPTGLGNTIYF,TGTGCCAGTAGGCCGACAGGGCTTGGAAACACCATATATTTT
NA,TRBV6-1,TRBD1,TRBJ1-1,CASAGNRGYTEAFF,TGTGCCAGTGCCGGAAACAGGGGTTACACTGAAGCTTTCTTT
NA,TRBV5-1,NA,TRBJ2-6,CASAKASGANVLTF,TGCGCCAGCGCAAAGGCCTCTGGGGCCAACGTCCTGACTTTC
once,TRBV29-1,TRBD1,TRBJ1-1,CSVDPHDRVGTEAFF,TGCAGCGTTGACCCCCATGACAGGGTGGGCACTGAAGCTTTCTTT
NA,TRBV7-9,NA,TRBJ1-4,CASSLWGEREKLFF,TGTGCCAGCAGCTTATGGGGGGAACGCGAAAAACTGTTTTTT
once,TRBV19,TRBD2,TRBJ2-2,CASSIRGGNTGELFF,TGTGCCAGTAGTATTCGCGGGGGGAACACCGGGGAGCTGTTTTTT
NA,TRBV6-6,NA,TRBJ1-5,CASSNRDNQPQHF,TGTGCCAGCAGTAACAGGGATAATCAGCCCCAGCATTTT
NA,TRBV7-9,NA,TRBJ1-3,CASSTALPGNTIYF,TGTGCCAGCAGCACGGCCCTCCCCGGAAACACCATATATTTT
NA,TRBV7-2,TRBD2,TRBJ2-3,CASSLAGLAGSPDTQYF,TGTGCCAGCAGCTTAGCAGGGCTAGCGGGATCCCCAGATACGCAGTATTTT
NA,TRBV19,NA,TRBJ1-5,CASSLGTGGNQPQHF,TGTGCCAGTAGTCTTGGGACCGGGGGCAATCAGCCCCAGCATTTT
once,TRBV27,NA,TRBJ2-2,CASRPGNYPGELFF,TGTGCCAGCAGGCCAGGGAACTATCCCGGGGAGCTGTTTTTT
NA,TRBV15,NA,TRBJ2-5,CATSSGAVETQYF,TGTGCCACCAGCAGCGGGGCCGTAGAGACCCAGTACTTC
NA,TRBV6-1,NA,TRBJ2-3,CASSEAAGSTDTQYF,TGTGCCAGCAGTGAAGCTGCGGGGTCCACAGATACGCAGTATTTT
NA,TRBV5-1,TRBD1,TRBJ1-2,CASSLGGESYTF,TGCGCCAGCAGCTTAGGGGGCGAAAGCTACACCTTC
medium-sized,TRBV28,NA,TRBJ2-5,CASRQAGETQYF,TGTGCCAGCAGGCAGGCAGGAGAGACCCAGTACTTC
NA,TRBV6-6,NA,TRBJ2-7,CASSYLGGYEQYF,TGTGCCAGCAGTTACTTAGGGGGCTACGAGCAGTACTTC
NA,TRBV5-1,TRBD1,TRBJ1-2,CASSSGTGGFGYTF,TGCGCCAGCAGCTCCGGGACAGGGGGATTTGGCTACACCTTC
few,TRBV6-5,TRBD2,TRBJ2-5,CASSYSGGGETQYF,TGTGCCAGCAGTTACTCGGGGGGGGGAGAGACCCAGTACTTC
once,TRBV7-6,NA,TRBJ1-5,CASSLALPGPINQPQHF,TGTGCCAGCAGCTTAGCCCTACCCGGACCGATCAATCAGCCCCAGCATTTT
NA,TRBV11-1,NA,TRBJ1-6,CASSTEAQSGTLHF,TGTGCCAGCAGCACAGAAGCCCAATCTGGGACCCTCCACTTT
NA,TRBV4-1,TRBD2,TRBJ2-1,CASSQDPSGGFGEQFF,TGCGCCAGCAGCCAAGATCCTAGCGGGGGGTTCGGGGAGCAGTTCTTC
NA,TRBV5-1,NA,TRBJ2-1,CASSLTGTGAYNEQFF,TGCGCCAGCAGCTTGACCGGGACTGGGGCCTACAATGAGCAGTTCTTC
NA,TRBV21-1,NA,TRBJ2-7,CASGTYEQYF,TGTGCCAGCGGAACCTACGAGCAGTACTTC
NA,TRBV18,TRBD1,TRBJ1-1,CASSPVWDSEAFF,TGTGCCAGCTCACCAGTTTGGGACAGTGAAGCTTTCTTT